Here is one TCR beta chain with its context. The assay was immunoSEQ multiplex PCR, and TCRdb's table has in-frame clones only and misses some. The sample records tens of thousands of clones, 89% being singletons. Germline V gene data show CDR1 as SGHTS and CDR2 as YDEGEE. The V and J ends lost 6 bases and 6 bases respectively, with 21 bases between them. The CDR3 sequence is 16 residues long. This entry is derived from a study of control samples from healthy donors and cancer patients. This chain joins TRBV5-8 and TRBJ2-2; no clear D gene. Sequencing input: PBMCs. This sequence originates from a woman between 50 and 59 years old with colorectal cancer. The CDR3 DNA reads TGTGCCAGCACCCGGACCGGGTCCATTCTCGCCGGGGAGCTGTTTTTT. This sequence encodes CASTRTGSILAGELFF. The whole variable domain, remainder taken from reference TRBV5-8 and TRBJ2-2, is EAGVTQSPTHLIKTRGQQATLRCSPISGHTSVYWYQQALGLGLQFLLWYDEGEERNRGNFPPRFSGRQFPNYSSELNVNALELEDSALYLCASTRTGSILAGELFFGEGSRLTVL.